The 10 T cell receptor beta chains in this list originate from one sample, sequenced in a study of T cell responses to AZD1222 COVID-19 vaccine. Sequencing was performed with immunoSEQ multiplex PCR; in TCRdb, only in-frame clones are kept and a portion is missing. The table has tens of thousands of clones, 90% seen once; the top ten hold around 4.9%. Sequencing was performed on peripheral blood, taken on day 0 of AZD1222 vaccination. All receptors come from an adult in good health.

CDR3 protein: CASSFPGLVQETQYF. CDR3 in DNA: TGTGCCAGCAGCTTCCCCGGGTTGGTGCAAGAGACCCAGTACTTC. The chain recombines TRBV2 with TRBJ2-5; D uncertain. The germline CDR1 and CDR2 sequences are SNHLY and FYNNEI. V was shortened by 6 bases and J by 2 bases, with 16 bases between the two germline ends. This CDR3 has 15 residues.

The J gene is TRBJ2-3, the V gene TRBV5-6; weak D call: TRBD2 (5 bases). V lost 3 bases to trimming and J lost 3 bases, with 17 bases between them. This CDR3 region has 16 residues. CDR1 is SGHDT, CDR2 YYEEEE, per germline. The DNA for the CDR3 is TGTGCCAGCAGCTCGCCGGGGAGAGGGAAGACAGATACGCAGTATTTT. Its protein is CASSSPGRGKTDTQYF.

This clone was seen a few times. The CDR3 here is CASSRRRVGTEAFF. CDR3 nucleotide sequence: TGTGCCAGCAGCCGACGAAGGGTGGGAACTGAAGCTTTCTTT. The rearrangement links TRBV28 to TRBJ1-1; D gene ambiguous. CDR1 and CDR2 (germline): MDHEN, SYDVKM. The CDR3 runs 14 residues. V was shortened by 6 bases and J by 5 bases, with 16 bases between the two germline ends.

V is TRBV7-2 and J is TRBJ1-6; the D is unclear. Trimming took off 5 bases at V and 0 bases at J, with 8 bases between the two ends. Germline CDR1 reads SGHTA; CDR2 reads FQGNSA. The CDR3 runs to 15 residues. The DNA for the CDR3 is TGTGCCAGCAGCCCGGAGAGCTCCTATAATTCACCCCTCCACTTT. Amino acids: CASSPESSYNSPLHF.

This chain uses TRBV9 with TRBJ1-6; tentative D call: TRBD1 (6 bases). This CDR3 is 16 amino acids long. Germline lookup yields CDR1 SGDLS and CDR2 YYNGEE. V was clipped by 4 bases and J by 7 bases, with 18 bases between them. CDR3 region: CASSTRGGSLNSPLHF. CDR3 DNA: TGTGCCAGCAGCACCCGCGGGGGCAGTTTAAATTCACCCCTCCACTTT.

V is TRBV6-6 and J is TRBJ2-1; TRBD1 or TRBD2 may be the D gene (6 bases each). This CDR3 is 15 amino acids long. V was shortened by 8 bases and J by 5 bases, with 19 bases between the two germline ends. Germline loops: CDR1 MNHNY, CDR2 SVGAGI (reference sequence). DNA of the CDR3: TGTGCCAGCGCCAAACAGGGACTTCTTGACAATGAGCAGTTCTTC. Its translation is CASAKQGLLDNEQFF.

V and J are TRBV4-1 and TRBJ1-5; TRBD1 might be the D (5 bases). The CDR3 spans 15 residues. V shed 1 base and J shed 7 bases, with 14 bases lying between them. Per germline, CDR1 MGHRA and CDR2 YSYEKL. The CDR3 region has the DNA TGCGCCAGCAGCCAAGGGACACTGGATATGCAGCCCCAGCATTTT. This translates into CASSQGTLDMQPQHF.

Concerning this clone itself: This specimen includes other DNA sequences encoding the same CDR3. V is TRBV18 and J is TRBJ2-7; D gene unclear. V shed 6 bases and J shed 4 bases, with 10 bases lying between them. Germline V gene data show CDR1 as KGHSH and CDR2 as LQKENI. This CDR3 has 12 residues. The DNA of the CDR3 is TGTGCCAGCTCGCCCGAAAGGTACGAGCAGTACTTC. Amino acids: CASSPERYEQYF.

The gene calls are TRBV7-3 and TRBJ2-5, with D perhaps matching TRBD1 (6 bases). Trimming cost V 4 bases and J 0 bases, with 9 bases left between them. CDR3 size: 14 residues. CDR1 and CDR2 (germline): SGHTA, FQGTGA. CDR3 in amino acids: CASSSQGYQETQYF. The CDR3 region has the DNA TGTGCCAGCAGCTCCCAGGGGTACCAAGAGACCCAGTACTTC.

Concerning this clone itself: The germline gene is not matched at one end of the junction; a read error may be the cause. This sequence joins TRBV7-7 and TRBJ2-2; D not resolved. Per germline, CDR1 SSHAT and CDR2 FNYEAQ (reference sequence). This CDR3 region has 15 residues. This CDR3 is CASSPSPGYTGELFF. The CDR3 bases are TGTGCTAGCAGCCCCTCCCCCGGGTACACCGGGGAGCTGTTTTTT.